A selection of T cell receptor beta chains follows, all from one sample in a study of blood T cell repertoires in COVID-19. The data were produced by immunoSEQ multiplex PCR, yet TCRdb's version contains in-frame clones alone and is incomplete. The sample shows tens of thousands of clones, 65% to 90% of them seen only once. Sequenced material: peripheral blood. The source is a man older than 75 with acute or convalescent COVID-19. The CDR3 runs from the conserved cysteine through the conserved F or W. A D gene is named only where the DNA matches it firmly. Clone size is given for some rows only: seen once, a few or many times, or a class if the clone is expanded.

J,size,D,V,length,CDR3,DNA
TRBJ1-1,NA,NA,TRBV3-1/TRBV3-2,11,CASRGGAEAFF,TGTGCCTCCCGCGGAGGGGCTGAAGCTTTCTTT
TRBJ2-3,once,NA,TRBV24-1,13,CATSDRGTDTQYF,TGTGCCACCAGCGACCGGGGCACAGATACGCAGTATTTT
TRBJ1-1,NA,TRBD1,TRBV5-1,14,CASSLRQGVTEAFF,TGCGCCAGCAGCTTGAGACAGGGAGTCACTGAAGCTTTCTTT
TRBJ2-7,NA,NA,TRBV7-2,13,CASSVAYTYEQYF,TGTGCCAGCAGTGTAGCGTACACCTACGAGCAGTACTTC
TRBJ2-7,NA,NA,TRBV29-1,13,CSVEVQEAYEQYF,TGCAGCGTTGAAGTTCAGGAGGCCTACGAGCAGTACTTC
TRBJ2-2,NA,NA,TRBV28,14,CASSFTGLTGELFF,TGTGCCAGCAGTTTTACAGGGCTCACCGGGGAGCTGTTTTTT
TRBJ1-1,few,TRBD1,TRBV12-3/TRBV12-4,13,CASSLALGGTPFF,TGTGCCAGCAGTTTAGCGTTAGGGGGCACTCCTTTCTTT
TRBJ2-3,NA,NA,TRBV7-9,17,CASSPENGRSSTDTQYF,TGTGCCAGCAGCCCGGAAAACGGGAGAAGCAGCACAGATACGCAGTATTTT
TRBJ1-1,NA,NA,TRBV6-5,14,CASTQGGANTEAFF,TGTGCCAGCACCCAGGGAGGGGCGAACACTGAAGCTTTCTTT
TRBJ1-1,NA,TRBD1,TRBV9,16,CASSGDRGKGATEAFF,TGTGCCAGCAGCGGGGACAGGGGAAAGGGAGCCACTGAAGCTTTCTTT
TRBJ2-1,NA,NA,TRBV7-2,16,CASSPFRGGSYNEQLF,TGTGCCAGCAGCCCCTTCAGGGGAGGGTCCTACAATGAGCAGCTCTTC
TRBJ2-3,NA,NA,TRBV7-3,13,CASSSRLEDTQYF,TGTGCCAGCAGCTCACGACTAGAAGATACGCAGTATTTT
TRBJ2-1,NA,TRBD1,TRBV14,15,CASSRDRGRNNEQFF,TGTGCCAGCAGCCGCGACAGGGGGAGGAACAATGAGCAGTTCTTC
TRBJ2-3,NA,NA,TRBV24-1,13,CATSDASTDTQYF,TGTGCCACCAGTGATGCGTCCACAGATACGCAGTATTTT
TRBJ2-1,few,TRBD2,TRBV3-1/TRBV3-2,21,CASSQDYGPSGGRQSYNEQFF,TGTGCCAGCAGCCAAGATTATGGGCCTAGCGGGGGGCGTCAGTCCTACAATGAGCAGTTCTTC
TRBJ1-5,NA,NA,TRBV6-5,13,CASSYALSQPQHF,TGTGCCAGCAGTTACGCTCTATCTCAGCCCCAGCATTTT
TRBJ2-1,NA,TRBD2,TRBV7-6,16,CASSPLWAGVNNEQFF,TGTGCCAGCAGCCCCCTTTGGGCGGGAGTCAACAATGAGCAGTTCTTC
TRBJ2-3,many,TRBD2,TRBV5-1,16,CASSFGASGSVDTQYF,TGCGCCAGCAGCTTTGGGGCTAGCGGGAGTGTAGATACGCAGTATTTT
TRBJ2-1,NA,TRBD1,TRBV10-3,15,CAISERQGIYNEQFF,TGTGCCATCAGTGAGAGACAGGGGATATACAATGAGCAGTTCTTC
TRBJ2-2,NA,TRBD1,TRBV18,15,CASSPTGTGSGELFF,TGTGCCAGCTCACCGACAGGGACGGGGTCCGGGGAGCTGTTTTTT
TRBJ1-6,NA,NA,TRBV13,15,CASSLRGRPNSPLHF,TGTGCCAGCAGCTTAAGGGGCAGGCCGAATTCACCCCTCCACTTT
TRBJ2-1,NA,TRBD1,TRBV7-9,15,CASSPKGAIGNEQFF,TGTGCCAGCAGTCCCAAGGGGGCCATAGGCAATGAGCAGTTCTTC